This record covers a single TCR beta chain. Its antigen remains undetermined. No clone much larger than this one lies a single base away; base qualities are absent. The TCR beta CDR3 regions were amplified from RNA transcripts. The TCR CDR3 was subjected to a first round of RT-PCR using the HTBI primer set and the Qiagen OneStep RT-PCR kit. Libraries were constructed in a second round of multiplex PCR, after which size selection and purification were performed. Libraries were sequenced paired-end with 100 bp reads on an Illumina HiSeq2000. The published analysis was carried out like this. Raw data were processed with SOAPnuke, discarding reads with adapters, uncalled bases, mean Phred below 15, or no exact constant-primer or identifier match. High-quality paired reads were merged using COPE v1.2.5, and each unique nucleotide sequence was defined as a clonotype. MiTCR v1.1 was used to align the clonotypes against IMGT TRBV, TRBD and TRBJ reference segments. Only V-J combinations with frequency above 0.0001, covering 99% to 99.2% of repertoires, were analysed. A TCS score was defined as the ratio of F50 (clonal expansion) to E x V (chaos), with BLOSUM62-based TCRdist applied between CDR3 peptides within each V-J. Welch's t-statistics and random forest reduced just over 500 V-J features to 13, which were used in a naive Bayes classifier (R e1071). TCRdb reanalyzed the raw reads on its own, using fastp at Q25 for trimming and MiXCR for clone calling, and kept in-frame beta chains. CDR3 protein sequences are deduplicated, and each keeps its most common genes and DNA. The authors' filters were not applied to this entry. This sample comprises a few hundred thousand distinct CDR3 sequences, over 15% of them detected only once. About 51% of the sample goes to the ten largest clones.

These data originate in a study of T cells in Graves' hyperthyroidism and ophthalmopathy (dated by TCRdb to between 2018 and 2021). With regard to the full study: Peripheral blood was sampled at the time of initial diagnosis, prior to any treatment. Once sampling was done, hyperthyroidism patients were given methimazole at a starting dose of 30 mg daily, whereas ophthalmopathy patients were given high-dose intravenous methylprednisolone. The paper describes TCR Vbeta CDR3 sequencing of 140 or so peripheral blood samples, made up of roughly 45 ophthalmopathy patients, approximately 73 hyperthyroidism patients and approximately 17 progressor patients. TCR V-J signatures able to tell the groups apart were searched for in a discovery cohort of 100 patients, of whom fewer than 45 had Graves' ophthalmopathy and around 58 had stable Graves' hyperthyroidism. In addition, the study compared T-cell repertoires in thyroid tissue and in blood from six Graves' hyperthyroidism patients. An independent validation cohort of about 19 hyperthyroidism patients and 17 patients who later progressed to ophthalmopathy tested prospective prediction of ophthalmopathy. The roughly 90 discovery patients were divided at random into training and test sets in a 7:3 ratio.

Moderately to severely active disease, a Clinical Activity Score of at least 3, a NOSPECS grade of at least 4, and a duration under 3 months were present in ophthalmopathy patients. Exclusion was applied to patients with uncontrolled infections, other autoimmune diseases, pregnancy or lactation. Diagnoses relied on clinical symptoms, serum thyroxine and TRAb, thyroid ultrasound and orbital computed tomography. Ficoll-Paque density gradient centrifugation was used to isolate PBMCs from about 10 ml of fresh peripheral blood. Trizol reagent was used to extract total RNA, and RNA quality was then checked on an Agilent 2100 Bioanalyzer. Overall study results and their limits: In validation, the model predicted progression to ophthalmopathy with 65% to 71% sensitivity and about 72% specificity, a median of 6.5 months before onset. A 13 V-J signature model separated ophthalmopathy from stable hyperthyroidism, with 87.88% sensitivity and about 81% specificity in cross-validation and 80%/75% in testing. Sample size was not statistically predetermined, and investigators were not blinded to group allocation. Most expanded thyroid clonotypes (frequency above 0.001) were also found in blood, which suggests that blood repertoires may mirror thyroid immune responses.

CDR1 SGHAT and CDR2 FQNNGV are derived from the germline V gene. V and J are truncated by 8 bases and 8 bases respectively, leaving an intervening sequence of 10 bases. The CDR3 sequence holds 12 residues, the cysteine and phenylalanine included. CDR3 DNA is the only sequence kept; it has 36 bases, read in frame from the first base. The origin of this receptor is a woman aged 60-70 years with Graves' ophthalmopathy. The V and J genes are TRBV11-2 and TRBJ1-6; the D gene cannot be resolved reliably. The source material was blood. The CDR3: CASRANDSPLHF. The nucleotide sequence reads as follows: TGTGCCAGCCGGGCTAACGATTCACCCCTCCACTTT.